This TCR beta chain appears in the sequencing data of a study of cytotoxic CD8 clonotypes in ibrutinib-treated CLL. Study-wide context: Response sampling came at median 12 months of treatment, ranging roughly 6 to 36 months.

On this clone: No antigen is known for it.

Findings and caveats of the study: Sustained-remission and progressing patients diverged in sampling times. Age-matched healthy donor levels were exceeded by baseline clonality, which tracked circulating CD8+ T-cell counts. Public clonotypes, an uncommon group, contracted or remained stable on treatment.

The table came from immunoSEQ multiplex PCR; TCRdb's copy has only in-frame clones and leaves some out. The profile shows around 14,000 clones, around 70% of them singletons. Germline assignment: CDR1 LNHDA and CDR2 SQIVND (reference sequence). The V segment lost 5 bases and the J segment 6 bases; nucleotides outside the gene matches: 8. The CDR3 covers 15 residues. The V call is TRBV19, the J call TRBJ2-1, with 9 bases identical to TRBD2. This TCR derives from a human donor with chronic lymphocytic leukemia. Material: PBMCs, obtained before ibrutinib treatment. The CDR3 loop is CASSWRLAVLNEQFF. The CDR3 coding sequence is TGTGCCAGTAGTTGGAGACTAGCGGTCCTCAATGAGCAGTTCTTC.